The 7 T cell receptor beta chains below were found in one sample sequenced in a study of T cell changes during pregnancy in multiple sclerosis. Only in-frame clones appear in the TCRdb table, and some are missing; sequencing was by immunoSEQ multiplex PCR. The sample records tens of thousands of clones, over 80% being singletons. The input for sequencing was peripheral blood, taken after pregnancy. These receptors were obtained from a female donor with multiple sclerosis, enrolled in a pregnancy study.

This chain joins TRBV7-2 and TRBJ2-5; no firm D call. Between the trimmed V and J ends, which lost 5 bases and 2 bases, there was a span of 3 bases. This CDR3 has 11 residues. Germline V gene lookup returns CDR1 SGHTA and CDR2 FQGNSA. The CDR3 spells CASSQQETQYF. CDR3 in DNA: TGTGCCAGCAGCCAACAAGAGACCCAGTACTTC.

J is TRBJ2-6 and V is TRBV19; no clear D. Between the trimmed V and J ends, which lost 8 bases and 4 bases, there was a span of 12 bases. CDR1 and CDR2 from the germline V gene are LNHDA and SQIVND (reference sequence). The CDR3 has 14 residues. This CDR3 is CASYPRQGANVLTF. The CDR3 bases are TGTGCCAGTTACCCTAGGCAGGGGGCCAACGTCCTGACTTTC.

V and J are TRBV6-5 and TRBJ1-5, with a possible D match to TRBD1 (5 bases). The germline gives CDR1 MNHEY, CDR2 SVGAGI. V was cut by 5 bases and J by 5 bases, with 16 bases left in between. The CDR3 is made up of 15 amino acids. CDR3 nucleotide sequence: TGTGCCAGCAGTGTTCAATCGGGGGAGGATCAGCCCCAGCATTTT. Translated, it gives CASSVQSGEDQPQHF.

Worth noting for this clone: This CDR3 is also generated by other DNA sequences in the sample. The chain is built from TRBV6-5 and TRBJ1-3, with no clear D. CDR1 MNHEY and CDR2 SVGAGI come from the germline V gene. V dropped 0 bases and J dropped 4 bases, with 10 bases sitting between them. The CDR3 sequence is 15 residues long. DNA for the CDR3: TGTGCCAGCAGTTACTCTGGAGGGTCAGGAAACACCATATATTTT. As protein: CASSYSGGSGNTIYF.

The chain combines TRBV28 with TRBJ1-2; a possible D gene is TRBD1 (6 bases). Trimming shortened V by 11 bases and J by 8 bases, and 15 bases separated the two germline ends. The CDR3 sequence is 11 residues long. Germline V gene lookup returns CDR1 MDHEN and CDR2 SYDVKM. DNA for the CDR3: TGTGCCTCAAGCACAGGGTTGGGCTACACCTTC. Translating gives CASSTGLGYTF.

The V and J genes are TRBV7-9 and TRBJ1-2, with D unresolved. In germline, CDR1 is SEHNR, CDR2 FQNEAQ (reference sequence). Trimming left V 3 bases short and J 1 base short, with 12 bases between. This CDR3 has 15 amino acids. The CDR3 protein is CASSFQPTDNYGYTF. CDR3 DNA sequence: TGTGCCAGCAGCTTTCAACCCACAGATAACTATGGCTACACCTTC.

The gene calls are TRBV6-5 and TRBJ2-5; 7 bases fit TRBD2. Germline V gives CDR1 MNHEY, CDR2 SVGAGI. Losses at the gene ends were 5 bases for V and 5 bases for J; bases not matched to a gene: 8. The length of the CDR3 is 14 residues. CDR3 DNA: TGTGCCAGCAGTGACCAGACTAGCTGGGAGACCCAGTACTTC. The encoded protein is CASSDQTSWETQYF.